This T cell receptor (beta chain) came from a study of cytomegalovirus exposure and HLA in healthy donors. Study-wide context: Of the donors genotyped, approximately 410 in all, over 80% fell in the Caucasian-associated ancestry cluster.

Study observations and caveats: A later analysis found that most CMV-associated TCR beta chains appeared HLA-restricted. As immune exposure information, only CMV serostatus was available.

Worth noting for this clone: Its antigen is not known.

This PCR relied on a set of 60 Vbeta primers and 13 Jbeta primers. In the source study's methods: Later work found about 80 million unique TCR beta chains, with around 10 million shared. The table came from immunoSEQ multiplex PCR; TCRdb's copy has only in-frame clones and leaves some out. D and trimming come from the DNA, and the V and J calls and clone size come from that table. The data contain over 150,000 clones, approximately 82% of them singletons. The sample taken for sequencing was PBMCs. The sequence was obtained from a male donor in good health and CMV-seronegative.

The CDR3 DNA reads TGTGCCAGCAGCTTAGGAGCCGGTCAAGAGACCCAGTACTTC. Translated, it gives CASSLGAGQETQYF. V gene TRBV7-9 combines with J gene TRBJ2-5; D not certain. This CDR3 spans 14 amino acids. Germline V gives CDR1 SEHNR, CDR2 FQNEAQ (reference sequence). Trimming took off 1 base at V and 2 bases at J, with 8 bases between the two ends.